What follows are 18 T cell receptor beta chains derived from one specimen sequenced in a study of radiotherapy plus CTLA-4 blockade in lung cancer. Measured with immunoSEQ multiplex PCR; TCRdb has only the in-frame clones, and not every one. The table shows about 62,000 clones, with around 69% occurring only once. Sequencing used peripheral blood, obtained from a patient treated with radiotherapy plus ipilimumab. All receptors derive from a human donor with non-small cell lung cancer who had a complete response to radiotherapy plus ipilimumab.

V is TRBV7-2 and J is TRBJ2-1; 11 bases fit TRBD1. The CDR3 is 15 residues long. The germline V gene has CDR1 SGHTA and CDR2 FQGNSA. J gave up 8 bases and V 5 bases, and 8 bases lay outside the gene matches. The CDR3 sequence: CASSPQWTGGHEQFF. The CDR3 DNA follows: TGTGCCAGCAGCCCGCAATGGACAGGGGGCCATGAGCAGTTCTTC.

This clone was detected ten times or more. The chain is built from TRBV27 and TRBJ2-2; possibly TRBD2 for D (5 bases). Trimming took 3 bases from V and 7 from J, leaving 9 bases between them. CDR1 and CDR2 (germline): MNHEY, SMNVEV (reference sequence). The CDR3 loop spans 13 amino acids. For the CDR3, the DNA is TGTGCCAGCAGTTTTTCGGGAATCGGGGAGCTGTTTTTT. It encodes CASSFSGIGELFF.

The chain uses TRBV5-1 and TRBJ1-6; 8 bases match TRBD1. Looked up from germline, CDR1 is SGHRS and CDR2 is YFSETQ. V lost 0 bases, J lost 7 bases, and 6 bases stayed unmatched. This CDR3 is built from 16 residues. CDR3: CASSLGDRSVNSPLHF. Written as DNA, the CDR3 is TGCGCCAGCAGCTTGGGGGACAGGTCCGTCAATTCACCCCTCCACTTT.

CDR3 DNA: TGTGCCAGCAGTCCCCTTGGACAGCGTACCTACGAGCAGTACTTC. As protein: CASSPLGQRTYEQYF. The V and J genes are TRBV28 and TRBJ2-7; maybe TRBD1 (6 bases). V lost 5 bases and J lost 2, with 16 bases in between. The CDR3 extends over 15 amino acids. CDR1 is MDHEN, CDR2 SYDVKM, per germline.

The gene calls are TRBV28 and TRBJ2-7; TRBD2 agrees at 7 bases. Trimming took 4 bases from V and 3 from J; bases not matched to a gene: 9. The CDR3 is 15 residues long. The germline CDR1 and CDR2 sequences are MDHEN and SYDVKM. The CDR3 DNA sequence: TGTGCCAGCAGTTCCCTTTTAGGCGGGAGCTACGAGCAGTACTTC. Amino acid sequence: CASSSLLGGSYEQYF.

This clone was picked up one time. V is TRBV28 and J is TRBJ1-2; 8 nucleotides line up with TRBD1. CDR1 and CDR2 (germline): MDHEN, SYDVKM. V shed 3 bases, J shed 4 bases, and the junction held 10 bases outside the gene matches. CDR3 size: 16 residues. CDR3 region: CASSLAGGPFPYGYTF. The CDR3, as DNA: TGTGCCAGCAGTTTGGCAGGGGGCCCCTTCCCCTATGGCTACACCTTC.

This clone was detected a few times. The CDR3 bases are TGCGCCAGCAGTGATCCGGGGACAGGCACCTACGAGCAGTACTTC. This encodes CASSDPGTGTYEQYF. The chain combines TRBV10-1 with TRBJ2-7, with TRBD1 matching 8 bases. V lost 3 bases and J lost 2; bases outside the gene matches: 6. This CDR3 is 15 amino acids long. CDR1 WNHNN and CDR2 SYGVQD come from the germline V gene (reference sequence).

V and J are TRBV7-3 and TRBJ1-5; no firm D call. The CDR3 contains 14 residues. The V gene lost 5 bases and the J gene lost 2 bases, with 10 bases spanning the gap. Germline V CDR1 and CDR2: SGHTA, FQGTGA. The CDR3 DNA sequence: TGTGCCAGCAGCCTCCGGGGTCGCAATCAGCCCCAGCATTTT. It specifies CASSLRGRNQPQHF.

The genes are TRBV28 and TRBJ1-1; the D is unclear. The germline V gene encodes CDR1 MDHEN and CDR2 SYDVKM. CDR3 length equals 16 residues. Trimming cost V 3 bases and J 2 bases, with 16 bases left between them. This chain's CDR3 is CASSLYLEAVNTEAFF. The CDR3 bases are TGTGCCAGCAGTTTGTATTTGGAGGCGGTCAACACTGAAGCTTTCTTT. Variable domain in full (rest from reference TRBV28 and TRBJ1-1): DVKVTQSSRYLVKRTGEKVFLECVQDMDHENMFWYRQDPGLGLRLIYFSYDVKMKEKGDIPEGYSVSREKKERFSLILESASTNQTSMYLCASSLYLEAVNTEAFFGQGTRLTVV.

J is TRBJ1-1 and V is TRBV6-6; 9 nucleotides match TRBD1. The CDR3 is made up of 13 amino acids. Germline CDR1 is MNHNY and CDR2 is SVGAGI (reference sequence). V lost 10 bases, J lost 4 bases, and 7 bases stayed unmatched. The CDR3 nucleotides are TGTGCCATTTCCGGGACAGGGCGCACTGAAGCTTTCTTT. Its protein is CAISGTGRTEAFF.

This chain uses TRBV2 with TRBJ2-3; 13 bases are a match to TRBD2. Germline CDR1 is SNHLY and CDR2 is FYNNEI. V lost 7 bases, J lost 5 bases, and 9 bases stayed unmatched. The CDR3 length is 16 residues. CDR3 nucleotides: TGTGCCAGCAATTCCCTCGGGACTAGCGGGGTAGATACGCAGTATTTT. Protein sequence: CASNSLGTSGVDTQYF.

CDR3 nucleotide sequence: TGTGCCACCAGCAGAGCCCCAGGGGTAAGCAATCAGCCCCAGCATTTT. It encodes CATSRAPGVSNQPQHF. The rearrangement links TRBV15 to TRBJ1-5; weak D call: TRBD1 (6 bases). This CDR3 comprises 16 residues. Trimming removed 1 base at V and 1 base at J, with 11 bases between. CDR1 LNHNV and CDR2 YYDKDF come from the germline V gene (reference sequence).

With regard to this clone: A read error may be the cause here, since a much bigger clone is one base away. The rearrangement joins TRBV5-4 to TRBJ2-5; TRBD1 agrees at 10 bases. TRBJ2-7 explains the end of the DNA better; the J call may be wrong. CDR3 size: 14 residues. Germline values: CDR1 SGHNT, CDR2 YYREEE (reference sequence). The CDR3 loop reads CASSFRDRGYEQYF. The CDR3 DNA sequence: TGTGCCAGCAGCTTCCGGGACAGGGGCTACGAGCAGTACTTC.

The gene calls are TRBV7-9 and TRBJ2-7; 7 nucleotides agree with TRBD1. This CDR3 is built from 15 residues. Germline-derived CDR1 and CDR2 are SEHNR and FQNEAQ (reference sequence). After removal of 6 bases from V and 1 base from J, the junction contained 9 bases not matched to a gene. This CDR3 is CASSSTGEGSYEQYF. In nucleotides, the CDR3 is TGTGCCAGCAGTTCCACAGGGGAAGGGTCCTACGAGCAGTACTTC. The full variable domain, completed using reference TRBV7-9 and TRBJ2-7, is DTGVSQNPRHKITKRGQNVTFRCDPISEHNRLYWYRQTLGQGPEFLTYFQNEAQLEKSRLLSDRFSAERPKGSFSTLEIQRTEQGDSAMYLCASSSTGEGSYEQYFGPGTRLTVT.

This sequence joins TRBV19 and TRBJ2-1; D is possibly TRBD2 (6 bases). CDR3 length: 14 residues. Germline assignment: CDR1 LNHDA and CDR2 SQIVND (reference sequence). In nucleotides, the CDR3 is TGTGGGAGTGGGGGGACTCCCCCCTACAATGAGCAGTTCTTC. It encodes CGSGGTPPYNEQFF.

The J gene is TRBJ1-2, the V gene TRBV5-1; TRBD1 agrees at 9 bases. This CDR3 is 14 amino acids long. The V gene end was trimmed by 4 bases and the J gene end by 5 bases; junction bases not matched to a gene: 6. Germline V lookup: CDR1 SGHRS, CDR2 YFSETQ. The CDR3 loop is CASSTSGQGYGYTF. In DNA, the CDR3 is TGCGCCAGCAGCACCTCGGGACAGGGTTATGGCTACACCTTC.

The V call is TRBV5-1, the J call TRBJ2-1; D perhaps matches TRBD2 (6 bases). CDR1 and CDR2 (germline): SGHRS, YFSETQ. The CDR3 spans 14 residues. Deletions cut 4 bases from V and 9 bases from J, with 17 bases between. The CDR3 sequence: CASSQGQVGSEQFF. The DNA for the CDR3 is TGCGCCAGCAGCCAAGGCCAGGTCGGGAGTGAGCAGTTCTTC. Full variable domain (rest looked up from reference TRBV5-1 and TRBJ2-1): KAGVTQTPRYLIKTRGQQVTLSCSPISGHRSVSWYQQTPGQGLQFLFEYFSETQRNKGNFPGRFSGRQFSNSRSEMNVSTLELGDSALYLCASSQGQVGSEQFFGPGTRLTVL.

This clone appeared a few times. The J gene is TRBJ2-5, the V gene TRBV11-2; 9 nucleotides align to TRBD1. Matching the DNA end better, TRBJ2-7 makes the J call doubtful. The CDR3 has 17 amino acids. Looked up from germline, CDR1 is SGHAT and CDR2 is FQNNGV. The CDR3 protein is CASSYPQGAKGSYEQYF. The CDR3 nucleotides are TGTGCCAGCAGCTACCCACAGGGGGCGAAGGGCTCCTACGAGCAGTACTTC.